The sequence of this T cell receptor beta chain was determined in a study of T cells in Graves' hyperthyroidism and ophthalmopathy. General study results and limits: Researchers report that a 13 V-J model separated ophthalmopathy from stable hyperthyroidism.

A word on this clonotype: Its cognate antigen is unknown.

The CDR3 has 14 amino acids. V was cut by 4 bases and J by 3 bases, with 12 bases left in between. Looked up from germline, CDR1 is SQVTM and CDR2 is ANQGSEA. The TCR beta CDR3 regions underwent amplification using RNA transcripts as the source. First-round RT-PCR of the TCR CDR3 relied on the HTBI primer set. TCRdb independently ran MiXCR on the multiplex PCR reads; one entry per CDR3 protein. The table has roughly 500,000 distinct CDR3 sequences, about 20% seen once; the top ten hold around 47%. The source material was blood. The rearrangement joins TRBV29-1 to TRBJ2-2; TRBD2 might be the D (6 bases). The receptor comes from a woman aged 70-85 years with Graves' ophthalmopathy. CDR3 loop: CSVGTGADTGELFF. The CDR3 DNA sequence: TGCAGCGTTGGGACGGGAGCGGACACCGGGGAGCTGTTTTTT.